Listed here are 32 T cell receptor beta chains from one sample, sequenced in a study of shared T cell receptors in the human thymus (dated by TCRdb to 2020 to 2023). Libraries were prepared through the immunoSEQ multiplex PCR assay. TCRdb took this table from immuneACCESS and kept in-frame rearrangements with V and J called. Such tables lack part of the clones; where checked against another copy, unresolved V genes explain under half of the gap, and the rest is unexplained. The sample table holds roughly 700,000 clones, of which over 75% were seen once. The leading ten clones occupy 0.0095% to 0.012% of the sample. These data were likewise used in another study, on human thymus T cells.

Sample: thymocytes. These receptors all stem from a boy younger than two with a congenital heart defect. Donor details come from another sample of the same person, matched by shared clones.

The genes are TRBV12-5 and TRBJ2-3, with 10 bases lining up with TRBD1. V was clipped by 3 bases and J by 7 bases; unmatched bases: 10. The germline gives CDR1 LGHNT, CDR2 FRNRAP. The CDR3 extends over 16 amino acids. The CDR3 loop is CASGLSALGQGYTQYF. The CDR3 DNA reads TGTGCTAGTGGTTTATCCGCCCTGGGACAGGGGTATACGCAGTATTTT.

The CDR3 sequence is CASSTPLADLVDYGYTF. CDR3 DNA sequence: TGTGCCAGTAGTACCCCTTTAGCGGATCTGGTGGACTATGGCTACACCTTC. The chain has TRBV19 and TRBJ1-2; D uncertain. This CDR3 comprises 17 residues. Germline loops: CDR1 LNHDA, CDR2 SQIVND (reference sequence). Trimming took 4 bases from V and 3 from J, leaving 21 bases between them.

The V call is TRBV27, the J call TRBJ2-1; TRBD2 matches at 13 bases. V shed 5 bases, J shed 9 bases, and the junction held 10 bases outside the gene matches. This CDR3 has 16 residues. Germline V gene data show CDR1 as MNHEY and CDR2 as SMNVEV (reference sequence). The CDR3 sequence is CASSPLGLAGVVEQFF. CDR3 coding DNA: TGTGCCAGCAGTCCCCTCGGACTAGCGGGAGTGGTTGAGCAGTTCTTC.

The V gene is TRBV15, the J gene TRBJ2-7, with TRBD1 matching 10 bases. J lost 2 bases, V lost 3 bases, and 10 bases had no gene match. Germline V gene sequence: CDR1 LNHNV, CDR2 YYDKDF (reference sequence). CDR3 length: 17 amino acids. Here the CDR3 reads CATSSDSPGQGTYEQYF. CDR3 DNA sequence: TGTGCCACCAGCAGTGATAGCCCGGGACAGGGGACCTACGAGCAGTACTTC. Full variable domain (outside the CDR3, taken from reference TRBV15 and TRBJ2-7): DAMVIQNPRYQVTQFGKPVTLSCSQTLNHNVMYWYQQKSSQAPKLLFHYYDKDFNNEADTPDNFQSRRPNTSFCFLDIRSPGLGDTAMYLCATSSDSPGQGTYEQYFGPGTRLTVT.

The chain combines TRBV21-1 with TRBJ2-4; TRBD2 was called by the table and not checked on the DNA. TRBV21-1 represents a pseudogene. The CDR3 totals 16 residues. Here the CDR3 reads CASSKGEGDTENIQYF. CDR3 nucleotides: TGTGCCAGCAGCAAAGGGGAGGGGGACACTGAAAACATTCAGTACTTC.

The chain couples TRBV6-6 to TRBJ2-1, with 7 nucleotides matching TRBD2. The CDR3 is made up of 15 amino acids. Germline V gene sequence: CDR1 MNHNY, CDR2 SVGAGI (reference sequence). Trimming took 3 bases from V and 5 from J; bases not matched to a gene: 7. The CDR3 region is CASSYLPSGHNEQFF. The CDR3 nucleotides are TGTGCCAGCAGTTATTTGCCTAGCGGTCACAATGAGCAGTTCTTC.

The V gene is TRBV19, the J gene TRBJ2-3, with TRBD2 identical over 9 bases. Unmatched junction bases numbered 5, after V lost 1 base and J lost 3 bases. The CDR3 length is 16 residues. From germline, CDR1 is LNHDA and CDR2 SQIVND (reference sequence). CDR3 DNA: TGTGCCAGTAGTATAGGTACTAGCGGGCCGACAGATACGCAGTATTTT. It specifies CASSIGTSGPTDTQYF.

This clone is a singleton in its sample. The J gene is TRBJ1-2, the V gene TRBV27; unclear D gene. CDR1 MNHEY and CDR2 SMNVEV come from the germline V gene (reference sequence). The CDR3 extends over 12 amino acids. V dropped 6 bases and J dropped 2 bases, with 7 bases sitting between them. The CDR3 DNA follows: TGTGCCAGCAGCCATCCAAACTATGGCTACACCTTC. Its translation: CASSHPNYGYTF.

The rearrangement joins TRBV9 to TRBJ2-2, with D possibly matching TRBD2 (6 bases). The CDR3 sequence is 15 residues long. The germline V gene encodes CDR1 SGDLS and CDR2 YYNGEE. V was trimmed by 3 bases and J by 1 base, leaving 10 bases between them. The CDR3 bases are TGTGCCAGCAGCGACGGCGGGAAGAACACCGGGGAGCTGTTTTTT. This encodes CASSDGGKNTGELFF.

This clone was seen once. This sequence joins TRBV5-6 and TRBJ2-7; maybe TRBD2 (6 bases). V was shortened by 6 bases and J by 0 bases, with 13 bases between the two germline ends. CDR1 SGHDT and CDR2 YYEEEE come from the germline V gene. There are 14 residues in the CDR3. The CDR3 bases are TGTGCCAGCACCCCGCGGGGTCACTCCTACGAGCAGTACTTC. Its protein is CASTPRGHSYEQYF.

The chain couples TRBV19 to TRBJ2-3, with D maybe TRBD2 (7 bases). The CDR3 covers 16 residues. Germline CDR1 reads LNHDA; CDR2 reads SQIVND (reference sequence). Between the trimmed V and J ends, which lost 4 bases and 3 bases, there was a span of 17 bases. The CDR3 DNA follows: TGTGCCAGTAGTACTATCGGGGGGCGGGGGACAGATACGCAGTATTTT. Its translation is CASSTIGGRGTDTQYF. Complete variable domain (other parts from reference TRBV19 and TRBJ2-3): DGGITQSPKYLFRKEGQNVTLSCEQNLNHDAMYWYRQDPGQGLRLIYYSQIVNDFQKGDIAEGYSVSREKKESFPLTVTSAQKNPTAFYLCASSTIGGRGTDTQYFGPGTRLTVL.

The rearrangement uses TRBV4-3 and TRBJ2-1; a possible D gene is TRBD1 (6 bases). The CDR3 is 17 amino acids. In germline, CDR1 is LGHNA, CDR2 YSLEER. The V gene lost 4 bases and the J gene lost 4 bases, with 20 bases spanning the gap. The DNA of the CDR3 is TGCGCCAGCAGCCCTTTGCCCACAGGGCTACGGTACAATGAGCAGTTCTTC. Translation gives CASSPLPTGLRYNEQFF.

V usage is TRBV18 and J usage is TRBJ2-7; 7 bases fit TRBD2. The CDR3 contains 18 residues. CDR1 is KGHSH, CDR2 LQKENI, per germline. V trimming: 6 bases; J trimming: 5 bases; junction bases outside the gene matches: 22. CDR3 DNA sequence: TGTGCCAGCTCGCATAAGGGTGACGCGGGAGTCCACCTACACGAGCAGTACTTC. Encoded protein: CASSHKGDAGVHLHEQYF.

Written as DNA, the CDR3 is TGTGCCAGCAGCTTTGGACTAGCGGGTTACAATGAGCAGTTCTTC. Translated, it gives CASSFGLAGYNEQFF. This chain uses TRBV11-3 with TRBJ2-1; 11 nucleotides agree with TRBD2. This CDR3 comprises 15 residues. The V segment lost 3 bases and the J segment 4 bases; nucleotides outside the gene matches: 2. Germline CDR1 is SGHNT and CDR2 is YENEEA.

This chain's CDR3 is CASSLQPLAGVGNEQFF. CDR3 bases: TGTGCCAGCAGTCTCCAACCACTCGCGGGAGTTGGTAATGAGCAGTTCTTC. The V call is TRBV28, the J call TRBJ2-1, with 7 nucleotides matching TRBD2. Trimming removed 5 bases from V and 7 bases from J; junction bases left unmatched: 17. The CDR3 contains 17 residues. Germline V gene sequence: CDR1 MDHEN, CDR2 SYDVKM.

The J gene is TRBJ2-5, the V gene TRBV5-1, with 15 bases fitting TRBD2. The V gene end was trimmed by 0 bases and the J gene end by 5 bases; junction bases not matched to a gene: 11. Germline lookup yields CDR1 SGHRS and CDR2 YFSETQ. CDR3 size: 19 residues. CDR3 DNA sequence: TGCGCCAGCAGCTTGGCATATTGGACTAGCGGGAGGGTTGGGGAGACCCAGTACTTC. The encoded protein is CASSLAYWTSGRVGETQYF. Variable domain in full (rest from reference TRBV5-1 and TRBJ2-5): KAGVTQTPRYLIKTRGQQVTLSCSPISGHRSVSWYQQTPGQGLQFLFEYFSETQRNKGNFPGRFSGRQFSNSRSEMNVSTLELGDSALYLCASSLAYWTSGRVGETQYFGPGTRLLVL.

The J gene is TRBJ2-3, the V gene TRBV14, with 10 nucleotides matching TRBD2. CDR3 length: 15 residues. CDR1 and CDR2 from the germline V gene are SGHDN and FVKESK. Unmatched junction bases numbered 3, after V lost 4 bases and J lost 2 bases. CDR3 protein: CASSPGLAVTDTQYF. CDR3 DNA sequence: TGTGCCAGCAGCCCTGGACTAGCGGTCACAGATACGCAGTATTTT.

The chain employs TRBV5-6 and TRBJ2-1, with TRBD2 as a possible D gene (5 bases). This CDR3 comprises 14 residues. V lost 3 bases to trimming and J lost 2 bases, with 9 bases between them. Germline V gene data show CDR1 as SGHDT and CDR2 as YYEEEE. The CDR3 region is CASSCSGTYNEQFF. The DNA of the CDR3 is TGTGCCAGCAGCTGCAGCGGAACCTACAATGAGCAGTTCTTC. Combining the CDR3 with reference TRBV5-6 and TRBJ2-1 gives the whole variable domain DAGVTQSPTHLIKTRGQQVTLRCSPKSGHDTVSWYQQALGQGPQFIFQYYEEEERQRGNFPDRFSGHQFPNYSSELNVNALLLGDSALYLCASSCSGTYNEQFFGPGTRLTVL.

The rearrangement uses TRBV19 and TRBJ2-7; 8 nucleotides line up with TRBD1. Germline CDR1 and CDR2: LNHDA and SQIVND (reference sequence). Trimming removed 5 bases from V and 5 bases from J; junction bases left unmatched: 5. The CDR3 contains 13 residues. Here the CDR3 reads CASSPGQVHEQYF. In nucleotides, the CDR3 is TGTGCCAGTAGTCCGGGACAGGTCCACGAGCAGTACTTC.

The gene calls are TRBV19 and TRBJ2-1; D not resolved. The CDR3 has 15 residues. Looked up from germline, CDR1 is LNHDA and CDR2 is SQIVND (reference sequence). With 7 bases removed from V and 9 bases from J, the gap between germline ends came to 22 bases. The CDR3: CASTPRGPQRGEQFF. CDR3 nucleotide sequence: TGTGCCAGTACCCCCCGCGGCCCGCAGCGTGGTGAGCAGTTCTTC. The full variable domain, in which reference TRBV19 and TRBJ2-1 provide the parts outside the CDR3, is DGGITQSPKYLFRKEGQNVTLSCEQNLNHDAMYWYRQDPGQGLRLIYYSQIVNDFQKGDIAEGYSVSREKKESFPLTVTSAQKNPTAFYLCASTPRGPQRGEQFFGPGTRLTVL.

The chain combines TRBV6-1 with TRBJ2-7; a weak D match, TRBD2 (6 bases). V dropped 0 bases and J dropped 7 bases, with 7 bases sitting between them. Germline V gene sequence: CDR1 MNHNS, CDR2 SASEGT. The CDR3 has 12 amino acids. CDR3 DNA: TGTGCCAGCAGTGAAGCGGGAGGTGAGCAGTACTTC. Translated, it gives CASSEAGGEQYF.

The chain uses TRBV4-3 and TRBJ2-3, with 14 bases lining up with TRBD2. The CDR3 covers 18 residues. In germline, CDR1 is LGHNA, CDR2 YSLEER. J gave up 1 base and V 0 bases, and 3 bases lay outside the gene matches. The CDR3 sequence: CASSQEGTSGSCTDTQYF. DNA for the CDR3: TGCGCCAGCAGCCAAGAGGGGACTAGCGGGAGTTGCACAGATACGCAGTATTTT.

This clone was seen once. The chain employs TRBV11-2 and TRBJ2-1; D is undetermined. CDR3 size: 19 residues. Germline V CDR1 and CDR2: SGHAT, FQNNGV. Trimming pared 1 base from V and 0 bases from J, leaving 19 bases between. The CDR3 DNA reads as TGTGCCAGCAGCTTAGGGGCCAAGGTCCCTTCCCTCTCCTACAATGAGCAGTTCTTC. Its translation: CASSLGAKVPSLSYNEQFF.

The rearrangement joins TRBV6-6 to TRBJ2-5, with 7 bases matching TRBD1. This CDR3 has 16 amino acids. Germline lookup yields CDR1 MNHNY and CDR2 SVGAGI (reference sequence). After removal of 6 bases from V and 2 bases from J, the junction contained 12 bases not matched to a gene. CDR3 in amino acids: CASRSLRGQTQETQYF. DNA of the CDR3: TGTGCCAGCAGGTCCCTCCGGGGACAGACACAAGAGACCCAGTACTTC.

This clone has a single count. CDR3 protein: CASSPPPYGGNYGYTF. The CDR3 DNA reads TGTGCCAGCAGCCCACCACCCTATGGAGGGAATTATGGCTACACCTTC. V and J are TRBV5-6 and TRBJ1-2; no firm D call. The CDR3 contains 16 residues. V dropped 4 bases and J dropped 5 bases, with 21 bases sitting between them. Germline values: CDR1 SGHDT, CDR2 YYEEEE. Together with reference TRBV5-6 and TRBJ1-2, the CDR3 gives the full variable domain: DAGVTQSPTHLIKTRGQQVTLRCSPKSGHDTVSWYQQALGQGPQFIFQYYEEEERQRGNFPDRFSGHQFPNYSSELNVNALLLGDSALYLCASSPPPYGGNYGYTFGSGTRLTVV.

The CDR3 region has the DNA TGTGCCAGCAGCACCCGGGACTGGAACACCGGGGAGCTGTTTTTT. This codes for CASSTRDWNTGELFF. V usage is TRBV13 and J usage is TRBJ2-2; D is perhaps TRBD2 (6 bases). V lost 5 bases to trimming and J lost 1 base, with 11 bases between them. Germline V gene lookup returns CDR1 PRHDT and CDR2 FYEKMQ (reference sequence). The CDR3 has 15 amino acids.

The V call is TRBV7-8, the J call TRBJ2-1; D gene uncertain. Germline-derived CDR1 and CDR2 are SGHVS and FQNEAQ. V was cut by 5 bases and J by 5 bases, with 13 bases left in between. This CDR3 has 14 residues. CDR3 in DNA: TGTGCCAGCAGCCCCCGAACGAGGAACAATGAGCAGTTCTTC. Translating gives CASSPRTRNNEQFF. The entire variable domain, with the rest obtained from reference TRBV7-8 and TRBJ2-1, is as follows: GAGVSQSPRYKVAKRGQDVALRCDPISGHVSLFWYQQALGQGPEFLTYFQNEAQLDKSGLPSDRFFAERPEGSVSTLKIQRTQQEDSAVYLCASSPRTRNNEQFFGPGTRLTVL.

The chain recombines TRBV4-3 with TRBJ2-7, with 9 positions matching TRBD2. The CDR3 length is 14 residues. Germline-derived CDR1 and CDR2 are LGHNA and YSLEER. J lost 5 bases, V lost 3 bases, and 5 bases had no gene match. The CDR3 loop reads CASSQREGGHEQYF. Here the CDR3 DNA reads TGCGCCAGCAGCCAGCGGGAGGGGGGCCACGAGCAGTACTTC.

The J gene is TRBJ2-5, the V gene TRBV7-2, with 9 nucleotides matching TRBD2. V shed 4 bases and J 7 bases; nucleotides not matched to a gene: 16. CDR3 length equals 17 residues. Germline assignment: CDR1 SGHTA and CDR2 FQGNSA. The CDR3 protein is CASSSLTGLAPAGTQYF. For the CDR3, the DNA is TGTGCCAGCAGCTCCCTGACGGGACTAGCTCCCGCGGGGACCCAGTACTTC.

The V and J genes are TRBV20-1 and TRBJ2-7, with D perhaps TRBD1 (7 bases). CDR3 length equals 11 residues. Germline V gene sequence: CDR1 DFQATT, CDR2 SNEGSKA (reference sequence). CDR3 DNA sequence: TGCAGCTCAGGGGGGTTCCACGAGCAGTACTTC. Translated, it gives CSSGGFHEQYF.

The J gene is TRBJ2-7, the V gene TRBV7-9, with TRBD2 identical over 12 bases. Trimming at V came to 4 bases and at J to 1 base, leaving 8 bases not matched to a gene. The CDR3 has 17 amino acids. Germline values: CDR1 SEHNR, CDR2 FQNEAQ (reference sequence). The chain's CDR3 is CASSSWTSGILSYEQYF. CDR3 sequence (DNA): TGTGCCAGCAGCTCATGGACTAGCGGGATCCTTTCCTACGAGCAGTACTTC.

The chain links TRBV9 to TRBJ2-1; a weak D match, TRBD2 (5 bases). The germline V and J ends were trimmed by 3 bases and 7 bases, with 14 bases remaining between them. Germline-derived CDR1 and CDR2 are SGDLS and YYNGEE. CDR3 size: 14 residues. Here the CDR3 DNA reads TGTGCCAGCAGCGAAGAGCCCCCGGGGAATGAGCAGTTCTTC. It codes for CASSEEPPGNEQFF. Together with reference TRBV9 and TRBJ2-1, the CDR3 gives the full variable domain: DSGVTQTPKHLITATGQRVTLRCSPRSGDLSVYWYQQSLDQGLQFLIQYYNGEERAKGNILERFSAQQFPDLHSELNLSSLELGDSALYFCASSEEPPGNEQFFGPGTRLTVL.